The sequence of this TCR beta chain was determined in a study of blood T cells in healthy people across ages. Trimming removed 1 base at V and 2 bases at J, with 13 bases between. The CDR3 spans 16 residues. Germline V CDR1 and CDR2: SGHVS, FQNEAQ. Note on this clonotype: Its antigen is not known.

Broader study findings: Because donor CMV status was unknown, expanded clonotype changes were possibly confounded.

A second PCR, run for roughly 6 to 11 cycles, used a sample-barcoded 5' primer plus a J-beta primer mix. MiXCR was run by TCRdb on the 5' RACE reads, yielding one entry per CDR3 protein. This table holds 550,000 to 600,000 distinct CDR3 sequences, roughly a quarter found once. The sequence was obtained from a woman aged 65 to 85 in good health. This chain uses TRBV7-8 with TRBJ2-3; no clear D gene. Sequencing was performed on blood. The CDR3 here is CASSLEAYSPTDTQYF. CDR3 bases: TGTGCCAGCAGCTTAGAAGCCTACTCCCCCACAGATACGCAGTATTTT. Full variable domain (rest looked up from reference TRBV7-8 and TRBJ2-3): GAGVSQSPRYKVAKRGQDVALRCDPISGHVSLFWYQQALGQGPEFLTYFQNEAQLDKSGLPSDRFFAERPEGSVSTLKIQRTQQEDSAVYLCASSLEAYSPTDTQYFGPGTRLTVL.